These 24 T cell receptor beta chains were sequenced from one sample in a study of graft-versus-host responses after intestinal transplantation. Assay: immunoSEQ multiplex PCR; the TCRdb copy retains only in-frame clones and omits some. The sample lists roughly 99,000 clones, around 86% occurring once. The source was PBMCs, collected 255 days after intestinal transplant. The receptor source for this set is a human patient who received an intestinal transplant, so some T cells may come from the graft donor.

CDR3 in DNA: TGTGCCAGCAGCTTAAGGTTACAGGGGGCTTTGGACTCTGGAAACACCATATATTTT. Translated: CASSLRLQGALDSGNTIYF. J is TRBJ1-3 and V is TRBV11-2; TRBD1 agrees at 9 bases. CDR3 length: 19 amino acids. Germline CDR1 reads SGHAT; CDR2 reads FQNNGV. J gave up 0 bases and V 2 bases, and 11 bases lay outside the gene matches.

The chain combines TRBV18 with TRBJ1-4; D unclear. CDR1 and CDR2 (germline): KGHSH, LQKENI. This CDR3 spans 13 amino acids. Trimming took 6 bases from V and 6 from J, leaving 11 bases between them. CDR3 sequence: CASSEVRDEKLFF. Here the CDR3 DNA reads TGTGCCAGCTCCGAGGTTCGGGATGAAAAACTGTTTTTT.

The chain employs TRBV28 and TRBJ2-7; TRBD1 matches 8 bases. J lost 2 bases, V lost 8 bases, and 14 bases had no gene match. Per germline, CDR1 MDHEN and CDR2 SYDVKM. The CDR3 is 16 residues long. The CDR3: CASELNRDRCPYEQYF. The CDR3 DNA follows: TGTGCCAGCGAATTAAACCGGGACAGGTGTCCCTACGAGCAGTACTTC.

This clone is medium-sized in the sample. The chain joins TRBV4-1 to TRBJ1-5, with D perhaps matching TRBD1 (6 bases). Between the trimmed V and J ends, which lost 3 bases and 3 bases, there was a span of 15 bases. The CDR3 consists of 16 residues. Germline assignment: CDR1 MGHRA and CDR2 YSYEKL. CDR3 sequence: CASSQEPGQINQPQHF. The CDR3 bases are TGCGCCAGCAGCCAGGAGCCGGGACAAATCAATCAGCCCCAGCATTTT.

The gene calls are TRBV7-6 and TRBJ1-4, with a possible D match to TRBD1 (5 bases). The V gene lost 4 bases and the J gene lost 6 bases, with 15 bases spanning the gap. Germline CDR1 is SGHVS and CDR2 is FNYEAQ. The length of the CDR3 is 15 residues. CDR3 region: CASSSRPPGHEKLFF. CDR3 DNA sequence: TGTGCCAGCAGCTCCAGGCCCCCGGGGCATGAAAAACTGTTTTTT.

The chain joins TRBV7-6 to TRBJ2-7; D unresolved. CDR3 length equals 13 residues. Germline values: CDR1 SGHVS, CDR2 FNYEAQ. The V end was cut by 4 bases, the J end by 7 bases, with 14 bases between. The CDR3 protein is CASSYGPYEEQYF. The DNA of the CDR3 is TGTGCCAGCAGCTACGGGCCCTACGAGGAGCAGTACTTC.

The V gene is TRBV27, the J gene TRBJ1-5, with TRBD1 matching 9 bases. V shed 6 bases and J 6 bases; nucleotides not matched to a gene: 9. The V gene's germline CDR1 is MNHEY and CDR2 SMNVEV (reference sequence). This CDR3 comprises 15 residues. Written as DNA, the CDR3 is TGTGCCAGCAGCCGAGGAACAGGGGGCGGTCAGCCCCAGCATTTT. Translating it yields CASSRGTGGGQPQHF.

The genes are TRBV7-8 and TRBJ2-7, with D hard to call. The V gene lost 5 bases and the J gene lost 6 bases, with 14 bases spanning the gap. The germline V gene has CDR1 SGHVS and CDR2 FQNEAQ. The length of the CDR3 is 13 residues. CDR3 region: CASSPLDIGEQYF. The CDR3 bases are TGTGCCAGCAGCCCTCTAGACATAGGCGAGCAGTACTTC.

The chain combines TRBV6-5 with TRBJ1-5; the match to TRBD1 covers 8 bases. Germline values: CDR1 MNHEY, CDR2 SVGAGI. V lost 4 bases to trimming and J lost 2 bases; unmatched junction nucleotides: 1. CDR3 size: 14 residues. In DNA, the CDR3 is TGTGCCAGCAGTTCACAGGGGGGCAATCAGCCCCAGCATTTT. It is translated as CASSSQGGNQPQHF.

This chain's CDR3 is CASSLNSLGQGPNYGYTF. CDR3 DNA: TGTGCCAGCAGTTTAAATTCGCTTGGACAGGGGCCTAACTATGGCTACACCTTC. The chain joins TRBV27 to TRBJ1-2; the match to TRBD1 covers 9 bases. Germline CDR1 reads MNHEY; CDR2 reads SMNVEV (reference sequence). The V gene end was trimmed by 2 bases and the J gene end by 0 bases; junction bases not matched to a gene: 10. This CDR3 is built from 18 residues.

The chain couples TRBV7-2 to TRBJ2-7, with D unresolved. V lost 0 bases and J lost 3, with 9 bases in between. Germline loops: CDR1 SGHTA, CDR2 FQGNSA. This CDR3 contains 14 residues. CDR3 in amino acids: CASSLAKVGYEQYF. The CDR3 DNA is TGTGCCAGCAGCTTAGCGAAAGTTGGCTACGAGCAGTACTTC.

V gene TRBV5-5 combines with J gene TRBJ2-7; perhaps TRBD1 as D (6 bases). This CDR3 spans 13 amino acids. The germline V gene encodes CDR1 SGHKS and CDR2 YYEKEE (reference sequence). Deletions cut 2 bases from V and 6 bases from J, with 12 bases between. The CDR3 sequence is CASSLMRGSEQYF. The CDR3 DNA reads as TGTGCCAGCAGCTTAATGAGGGGGTCCGAGCAGTACTTC.

The chain carries TRBV5-1 and TRBJ1-4; TRBD1 matches 7 bases. The V gene's germline CDR1 is SGHRS and CDR2 YFSETQ. J gave up 5 bases and V 5 bases, and 9 bases lay outside the gene matches. The CDR3 length is 15 residues. In nucleotides, the CDR3 is TGCGCCAGCAGATACCAGGGGGTAGGGAATGAAAAACTGTTTTTT. Encoded protein: CASRYQGVGNEKLFF.

The V call is TRBV6-1, the J call TRBJ2-7; weak D call: TRBD2 (6 bases). The CDR3 length is 15 residues. The V gene's germline CDR1 is MNHNS and CDR2 SASEGT. V was cut by 6 bases and J by 5 bases, with 20 bases left in between. The CDR3 sequence: CASSNLGGSSDEQYF. The CDR3 nucleotides are TGTGCCAGCAGCAACTTGGGGGGATCTAGTGACGAGCAGTACTTC.

This chain joins TRBV4-1 and TRBJ1-2; D gene uncertain. This CDR3 has 14 residues. The V gene lost 4 bases and the J gene lost 2 bases, with 11 bases spanning the gap. Germline loops: CDR1 MGHRA, CDR2 YSYEKL. This chain's CDR3 is CASSPPGNNYGYTF. The DNA for the CDR3 is TGCGCCAGCAGCCCCCCGGGCAACAACTATGGCTACACCTTC.

The chain links TRBV5-6 to TRBJ2-3; D is unresolved. Trimming pared 6 bases from V and 2 bases from J, leaving 16 bases between. Looked up from germline, CDR1 is SGHDT and CDR2 is YYEEEE. This CDR3 region has 15 residues. This CDR3 is CASNKQRPVTDTQYF. CDR3 nucleotide sequence: TGTGCCAGCAACAAACAGAGACCTGTCACAGATACGCAGTATTTT.

The chain recombines TRBV4-1 with TRBJ1-2; no firm D call. Germline V CDR1 and CDR2: MGHRA, YSYEKL. V lost 0 bases and J 7 bases, leaving 15 bases between the germline ends. This CDR3 region has 15 residues. The CDR3: CASSQEWREGIGYTF. The CDR3 DNA follows: TGCGCCAGCAGCCAAGAATGGAGAGAGGGAATTGGCTACACCTTC.

Only one count was recorded for this clone. The V and J genes are TRBV7-6 and TRBJ1-4; D may be TRBD1 (5 bases). V dropped 5 bases and J dropped 3 bases, with 13 bases sitting between them. Germline CDR1 and CDR2: SGHVS and FNYEAQ. This CDR3 contains 15 residues. The CDR3 DNA reads TGTGCCAGCAGCCCAGATAGGGGCCCTAATGAAAAACTGTTTTTT. Amino acids: CASSPDRGPNEKLFF.

The CDR3 loop is CASILGFGYTF. CDR3 nucleotides: TGTGCCAGCATACTAGGGTTTGGCTACACCTTC. The V and J genes are TRBV2 and TRBJ1-2; no reliable D call. Germline V lookup: CDR1 SNHLY, CDR2 FYNNEI. Trimming removed 7 bases at V and 7 bases at J, with 10 bases between. This CDR3 has 11 amino acids. The variable domain in full, completed from reference TRBV2 and TRBJ1-2, reads EPEVTQTPSHQVTQMGQEVILRCVPISNHLYFYWYRQILGQKVEFLVSFYNNEISEKSEIFDDQFSVERPDGSNFTLKIRSTKLEDSAMYFCASILGFGYTFGSGTRLTVV.

This chain joins TRBV6-1 and TRBJ2-3, with D perhaps being TRBD1 or TRBD2 (5 bases each). V lost 2 bases and J lost 6, with 18 bases in between. Per germline, CDR1 MNHNS and CDR2 SASEGT. The CDR3 spans 16 residues. The CDR3 DNA follows: TGTGCCAGCAGTGAACCCCTTGGGGGTAGGTCGGATACGCAGTATTTT. Translation gives CASSEPLGGRSDTQYF.

The J gene is TRBJ2-1, the V gene TRBV7-8; D perhaps matches TRBD1 (6 bases). The CDR3 totals 16 residues. V was cut by 1 base and J by 2 bases, with 12 bases left in between. Germline values: CDR1 SGHVS, CDR2 FQNEAQ. In nucleotides, the CDR3 is TGTGCCAGCAGCTTAGAGACAGGTCGGACCTACAATGAGCAGTTCTTC. It translates to CASSLETGRTYNEQFF. The full variable domain, in which reference TRBV7-8 and TRBJ2-1 provide the parts outside the CDR3, is GAGVSQSPRYKVAKRGQDVALRCDPISGHVSLFWYQQALGQGPEFLTYFQNEAQLDKSGLPSDRFFAERPEGSVSTLKIQRTQQEDSAVYLCASSLETGRTYNEQFFGPGTRLTVL.

V usage is TRBV9 and J usage is TRBJ2-7; 8 positions agree with TRBD1. Looked up from germline, CDR1 is SGDLS and CDR2 is YYNGEE. After removal of 0 bases from V and 2 bases from J, the junction contained 4 bases not matched to a gene. The CDR3 is 15 amino acids. Here the CDR3 DNA reads TGTGCCAGCAGCGTAGGGGGGACAGGCACCTACGAGCAGTACTTC. It encodes CASSVGGTGTYEQYF.

V gene TRBV7-6 combines with J gene TRBJ1-6; 12 nucleotides match TRBD1. The germline gives CDR1 SGHVS, CDR2 FNYEAQ. The CDR3 is 16 amino acids. Losses at the gene ends were 2 bases for V and 8 bases for J; bases not matched to a gene: 4. CDR3 DNA sequence: TGTGCCAGCAGCTTATATGGGACAGGGGGCGATTCACCCCTCCACTTT. Its translation: CASSLYGTGGDSPLHF. Full variable domain (missing parts from reference TRBV7-6 and TRBJ1-6): GAGVSQSPRYKVTKRGQDVALRCDPISGHVSLYWYRQALGQGPEFLTYFNYEAQQDKSGLPNDRFSAERPEGSISTLTIQRTEQRDSAMYRCASSLYGTGGDSPLHFGNGTRLTVT.

The chain carries TRBV27 and TRBJ1-2; tentative D call: TRBD1 (6 bases). This CDR3 is 15 amino acids long. CDR1 is MNHEY, CDR2 SMNVEV, per germline (reference sequence). V was shortened by 10 bases and J by 3 bases, with 21 bases between the two germline ends. As DNA, the CDR3 is TGTGCCACCAGAAGATCATATCAGGGGTACTATGGCTACACCTTC. Translated, it gives CATRRSYQGYYGYTF.